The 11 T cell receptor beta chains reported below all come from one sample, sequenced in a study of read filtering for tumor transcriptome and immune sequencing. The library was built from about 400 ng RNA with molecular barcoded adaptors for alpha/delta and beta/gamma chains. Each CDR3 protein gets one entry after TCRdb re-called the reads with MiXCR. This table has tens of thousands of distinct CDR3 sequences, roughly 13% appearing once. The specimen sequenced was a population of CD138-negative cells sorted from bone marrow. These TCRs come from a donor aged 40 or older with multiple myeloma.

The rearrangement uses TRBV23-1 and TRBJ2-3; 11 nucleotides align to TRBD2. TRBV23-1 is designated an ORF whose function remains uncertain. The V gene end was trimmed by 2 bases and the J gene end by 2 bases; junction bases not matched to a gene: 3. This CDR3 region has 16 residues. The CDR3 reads CASSQGTSGNTDTQYF. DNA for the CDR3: TGCGCCAGCAGTCAAGGGACTAGCGGAAACACAGATACGCAGTATTTT.

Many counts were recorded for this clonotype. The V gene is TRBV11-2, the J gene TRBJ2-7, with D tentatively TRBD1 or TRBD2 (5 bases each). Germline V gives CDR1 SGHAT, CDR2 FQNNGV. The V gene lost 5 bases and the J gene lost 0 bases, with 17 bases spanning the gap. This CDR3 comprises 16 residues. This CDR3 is CASSRAGGDGSYEQYF. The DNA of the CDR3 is TGTGCCAGCAGCCGGGCCGGTGGGGACGGCTCCTACGAGCAGTACTTC.

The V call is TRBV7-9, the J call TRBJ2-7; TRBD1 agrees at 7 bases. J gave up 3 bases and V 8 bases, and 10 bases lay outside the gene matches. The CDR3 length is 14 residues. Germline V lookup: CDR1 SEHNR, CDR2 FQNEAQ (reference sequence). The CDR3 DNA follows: TGTGCCAGCGGAAAAGGGGACAGCAGCTACGAGCAGTACTTC. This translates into CASGKGDSSYEQYF.

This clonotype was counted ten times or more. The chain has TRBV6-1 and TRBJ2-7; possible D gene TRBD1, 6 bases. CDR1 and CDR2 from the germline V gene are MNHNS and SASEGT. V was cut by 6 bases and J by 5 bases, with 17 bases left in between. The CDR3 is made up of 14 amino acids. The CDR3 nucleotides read TGTGCCAGCAGACCTCGGACAGAACTTCACGAGCAGTACTTC. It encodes CASRPRTELHEQYF.

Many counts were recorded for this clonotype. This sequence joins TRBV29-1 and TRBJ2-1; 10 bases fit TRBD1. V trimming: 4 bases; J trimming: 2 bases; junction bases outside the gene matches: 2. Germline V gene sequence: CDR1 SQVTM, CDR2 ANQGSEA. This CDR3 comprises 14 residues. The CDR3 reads CSVVGTGAYNEQFF. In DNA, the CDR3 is TGCAGCGTTGTAGGGACAGGGGCCTACAATGAGCAGTTCTTC.

CDR3 DNA: TGCAGTGCTAGAGTTGGAGGCCAAAACACCGGGGAGCTGTTTTTT. This encodes CSARVGGQNTGELFF. The chain carries TRBV20-1 and TRBJ2-2, with D possibly TRBD2 on 5 matching bases. The germline V gene has CDR1 DFQATT and CDR2 SNEGSKA (reference sequence). The germline V and J ends were trimmed by 1 base and 2 bases, with 11 bases remaining between them. The CDR3 totals 15 residues.

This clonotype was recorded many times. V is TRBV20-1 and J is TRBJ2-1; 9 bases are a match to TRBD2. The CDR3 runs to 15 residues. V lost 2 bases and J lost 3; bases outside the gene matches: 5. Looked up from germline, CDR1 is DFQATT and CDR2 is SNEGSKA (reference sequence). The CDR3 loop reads CSARTSGRYYNEQFF. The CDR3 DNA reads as TGCAGTGCTAGAACTAGCGGGCGCTACTACAATGAGCAGTTCTTC.

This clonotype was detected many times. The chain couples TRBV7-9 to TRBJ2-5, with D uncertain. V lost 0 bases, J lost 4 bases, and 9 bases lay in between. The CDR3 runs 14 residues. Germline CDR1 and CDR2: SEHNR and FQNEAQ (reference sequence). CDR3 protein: CASSLAKAPETQYF. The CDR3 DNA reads TGTGCCAGCAGCTTAGCGAAGGCCCCAGAGACCCAGTACTTC.

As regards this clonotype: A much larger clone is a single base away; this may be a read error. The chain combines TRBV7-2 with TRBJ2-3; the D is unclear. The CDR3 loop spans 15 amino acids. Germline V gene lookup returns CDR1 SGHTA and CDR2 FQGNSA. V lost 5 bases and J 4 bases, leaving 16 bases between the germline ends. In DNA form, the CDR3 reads TGTGCCAGCAGCGCGAGTTTTGGGTCGGCAGATACGCAGTATTTT. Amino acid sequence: CASSASFGSADTQYF. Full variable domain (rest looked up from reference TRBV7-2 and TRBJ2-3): GAGVSQSPSNKVTEKGKDVELRCDPISGHTALYWYRQSLGQGLEFLIYFQGNSAPDKSGLPSDRFSAERTGGSVSTLTIQRTQQEDSAVYLCASSASFGSADTQYFGPGTRLTVL.

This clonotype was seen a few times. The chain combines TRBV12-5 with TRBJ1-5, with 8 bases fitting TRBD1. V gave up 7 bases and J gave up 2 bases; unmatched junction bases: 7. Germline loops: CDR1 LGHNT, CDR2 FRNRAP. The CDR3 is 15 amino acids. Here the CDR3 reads CASVKDRGGNQPQHF. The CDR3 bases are TGTGCTAGTGTCAAAGACAGGGGAGGCAATCAGCCCCAGCATTTT.

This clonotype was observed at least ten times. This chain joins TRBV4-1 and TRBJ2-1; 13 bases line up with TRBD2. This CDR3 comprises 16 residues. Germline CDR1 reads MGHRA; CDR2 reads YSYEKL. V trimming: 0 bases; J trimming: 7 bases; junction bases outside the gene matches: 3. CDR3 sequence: CASSQERTSGSNEQFF. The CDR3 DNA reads TGCGCCAGCAGCCAAGAGAGGACTAGCGGGAGTAATGAGCAGTTCTTC.